These T cell receptor beta chains were read from a single sample in a study of blood T cell repertoires in COVID-19. Clones were sequenced by immunoSEQ multiplex PCR, and TCRdb holds only the in-frame ones, with some missing. This table holds 300,000 to 350,000 clones, 75% to 90% found once. Sequenced: peripheral blood. Receptors originate from a man aged 18 to 35 with active or convalescent COVID-19. Each CDR3 is given with its conserved first and last residue. The order of the fields is J gene, D gene, V gene, clone size, CDR3 protein, CDR3 DNA. The D gene is left open where the match is weak. Size tells how often a clone was seen (once, few, many) or the class of an expanded clone, and some rows leave it out.

j_call: TRBJ2-1
d_call: TRBD2
v_call: TRBV27
clone_size: NA
cdr3_aa: CASRLAGAYNEQFF
cdr3_nt: TGTGCCAGCAGGCTAGCGGGAGCCTACAATGAGCAGTTCTTC

j_call: TRBJ1-1
d_call: NA
v_call: TRBV2
clone_size: NA
cdr3_aa: CASSSQGSGTEAFF
cdr3_nt: TGTGCCAGCAGTTCCCAGGGCTCGGGCACTGAAGCTTTCTTT

j_call: TRBJ2-5
d_call: NA
v_call: TRBV5-1
clone_size: NA
cdr3_aa: CASSLDRALEETQYF
cdr3_nt: TGCGCCAGCAGCTTGGACAGGGCGTTGGAAGAGACCCAGTACTTC

j_call: TRBJ1-5
d_call: NA
v_call: TRBV19
clone_size: NA
cdr3_aa: CASSRVGRDQPQHF
cdr3_nt: TGTGCCAGTAGTCGCGTGGGGAGGGATCAGCCCCAGCATTTT

j_call: TRBJ2-1
d_call: TRBD2
v_call: TRBV7-3
clone_size: NA
cdr3_aa: CASSARTSGSYNEQFF
cdr3_nt: TGTGCCAGCAGCGCCCGGACTAGCGGCTCCTACAATGAGCAGTTCTTC

j_call: TRBJ2-3
d_call: NA
v_call: TRBV7-9
clone_size: NA
cdr3_aa: CASSSRTADTQYF
cdr3_nt: TGTGCCAGCAGCTCACGGACAGCAGATACGCAGTATTTT

j_call: TRBJ2-3
d_call: NA
v_call: TRBV27
clone_size: NA
cdr3_aa: CASSWRTTDTQYF
cdr3_nt: TGTGCCAGCAGCTGGAGGACCACAGATACGCAGTATTTT

j_call: TRBJ2-1
d_call: NA
v_call: TRBV5-4
clone_size: NA
cdr3_aa: CASSSAHQPFQFF
cdr3_nt: TGTGCCAGCAGCTCCGCACACCAACCATTCCAGTTCTTC

j_call: TRBJ1-2
d_call: NA
v_call: TRBV28
clone_size: NA
cdr3_aa: CASSLSYGGYTF
cdr3_nt: TGTGCCAGCAGTTTATCCTATGGTGGCTACACCTTC

j_call: TRBJ2-3
d_call: TRBD2
v_call: TRBV29-1
clone_size: NA
cdr3_aa: CSVERAGVGDTQYF
cdr3_nt: TGCAGCGTTGAAAGAGCGGGAGTGGGAGATACGCAGTATTTT

j_call: TRBJ2-7
d_call: NA
v_call: TRBV11-2
clone_size: few
cdr3_aa: CASRLLGGGSYEQYF
cdr3_nt: TGTGCCAGCAGGCTTCTCGGTGGCGGCTCCTACGAGCAGTACTTC

j_call: TRBJ1-6
d_call: TRBD1
v_call: TRBV27
clone_size: NA
cdr3_aa: CASSRTGHSPLHF
cdr3_nt: TGTGCCAGCAGTCGGACAGGGCATTCACCCCTCCACTTT

j_call: TRBJ2-2
d_call: NA
v_call: TRBV2
clone_size: NA
cdr3_aa: CASSEGLNTGELFF
cdr3_nt: TGTGCCAGCAGTGAAGGCCTAAACACCGGGGAGCTGTTTTTT

j_call: TRBJ2-1
d_call: NA
v_call: TRBV2
clone_size: NA
cdr3_aa: CASSSQGGLLNNEQFF
cdr3_nt: TGTGCCAGCAGTAGTCAGGGGGGACTTCTTAACAATGAGCAGTTCTTC

j_call: TRBJ2-3
d_call: TRBD2
v_call: TRBV7-2
clone_size: NA
cdr3_aa: CASSTAGGPTDTQYF
cdr3_nt: TGTGCCAGCAGCACAGCGGGGGGGCCCACAGATACGCAGTATTTT

j_call: TRBJ1-1
d_call: NA
v_call: TRBV19
clone_size: once
cdr3_aa: CASSLDYNDNTEAFF
cdr3_nt: TGTGCCAGTAGTCTCGACTACAATGATAACACTGAAGCTTTCTTT

j_call: TRBJ2-2
d_call: NA
v_call: TRBV12-3/TRBV12-4
clone_size: NA
cdr3_aa: CASRLRDLELFF
cdr3_nt: TGTGCCAGCAGACTCCGGGATTTGGAGCTGTTTTTT

j_call: TRBJ2-7
d_call: TRBD2
v_call: TRBV3-1/TRBV3-2
clone_size: once
cdr3_aa: CASSLRGTIPYEQYF
cdr3_nt: TGTGCCAGCAGCCTCCGGGGGACTATCCCCTACGAGCAGTACTTC

j_call: TRBJ2-1
d_call: NA
v_call: TRBV10-3
clone_size: NA
cdr3_aa: CAISELASSYNEQFF
cdr3_nt: TGTGCCATCAGTGAGCTAGCAAGCTCCTACAATGAGCAGTTCTTC

j_call: TRBJ2-5
d_call: TRBD1
v_call: TRBV11-3
clone_size: NA
cdr3_aa: CASSSGRDREETQYF
cdr3_nt: TGTGCCAGCAGCAGCGGCCGGGACAGGGAAGAGACCCAGTACTTC

j_call: TRBJ1-2
d_call: NA
v_call: TRBV19
clone_size: NA
cdr3_aa: CASSMPPQALYGYTF
cdr3_nt: TGTGCCAGTAGTATGCCTCCACAGGCGCTCTATGGCTACACCTTC

j_call: TRBJ1-6
d_call: NA
v_call: TRBV27
clone_size: NA
cdr3_aa: CASSLEGGLSPLHF
cdr3_nt: TGTGCCAGCAGTCTCGAAGGGGGTCTTTCACCCCTCCACTTT

j_call: TRBJ2-3
d_call: NA
v_call: TRBV2
clone_size: NA
cdr3_aa: CASSRSSITDTQYF
cdr3_nt: TGTGCCAGCAGTCGGTCTTCTATCACAGATACGCAGTATTTT

j_call: TRBJ2-5
d_call: NA
v_call: TRBV2
clone_size: few
cdr3_aa: CASRQQKETQYF
cdr3_nt: TGTGCCAGCCGTCAACAGAAAGAGACCCAGTACTTC

j_call: TRBJ1-2
d_call: NA
v_call: TRBV28
clone_size: NA
cdr3_aa: CASRGGANYGYTF
cdr3_nt: TGTGCCAGCAGGGGAGGGGCCAACTATGGCTACACCTTC

j_call: TRBJ2-2
d_call: TRBD2
v_call: TRBV14
clone_size: once
cdr3_aa: CASSQKMTLSGRPGMGRLFF
cdr3_nt: TGTGCCAGCAGCCAAAAGATGACGCTTAGCGGGAGGCCCGGGATGGGACGGCTGTTTTTT

j_call: TRBJ1-4
d_call: TRBD1
v_call: TRBV28
clone_size: NA
cdr3_aa: CASRPTGGHEKLFF
cdr3_nt: TGTGCCAGCAGACCCACAGGGGGTCATGAAAAACTGTTTTTT

j_call: TRBJ2-3
d_call: TRBD1
v_call: TRBV7-2
clone_size: NA
cdr3_aa: CASSYQGAGNTQYF
cdr3_nt: TGTGCCAGCAGCTACCAGGGGGCGGGAAATACGCAGTATTTT

j_call: TRBJ2-2
d_call: NA
v_call: TRBV19
clone_size: once
cdr3_aa: CASSIDQYTGELFF
cdr3_nt: TGTGCCAGTAGTATAGACCAGTACACCGGGGAGCTGTTTTTT

j_call: TRBJ1-2
d_call: TRBD1
v_call: TRBV27
clone_size: NA
cdr3_aa: CASSRGQGRGYTF
cdr3_nt: TGTGCCAGCAGTCGGGGACAGGGTCGAGGCTACACCTTC

j_call: TRBJ2-1
d_call: NA
v_call: TRBV6-5
clone_size: NA
cdr3_aa: CASRRDNPYNEQFF
cdr3_nt: TGTGCCAGCAGACGGGACAACCCTTACAATGAGCAGTTCTTC

j_call: TRBJ1-3
d_call: NA
v_call: TRBV5-6
clone_size: NA
cdr3_aa: CASSWGLGSGNTIYF
cdr3_nt: TGTGCCAGCAGCTGGGGGCTAGGCTCTGGAAACACCATATATTTT

j_call: TRBJ1-5
d_call: NA
v_call: TRBV7-8
clone_size: NA
cdr3_aa: CASSSRTVYGRYSNQPQHF
cdr3_nt: TGTGCCAGCAGCTCCCGGACAGTTTATGGCCGTTATAGCAATCAGCCCCAGCATTTT

j_call: TRBJ2-7
d_call: TRBD2
v_call: TRBV5-1
clone_size: NA
cdr3_aa: CASSFSGRAWYEQYF
cdr3_nt: TGCGCCAGCAGCTTCAGCGGGAGGGCCTGGTACGAGCAGTACTTC

j_call: TRBJ2-3
d_call: TRBD2
v_call: TRBV9
clone_size: NA
cdr3_aa: CASSVRQRGFSTTDTQYF
cdr3_nt: TGTGCCAGCAGCGTACGCCAGCGGGGGTTCTCAACCACAGATACGCAGTATTTT

j_call: TRBJ2-3
d_call: TRBD2
v_call: TRBV19
clone_size: NA
cdr3_aa: CASSVAGTQYF
cdr3_nt: TGTGCCAGTAGTGTAGCGGGTACGCAGTATTTT

j_call: TRBJ1-2
d_call: TRBD1
v_call: TRBV28
clone_size: once
cdr3_aa: CASSSGTGEYGYTF
cdr3_nt: TGTGCCAGCAGTTCCGGGACAGGGGAGTATGGCTACACCTTC

j_call: TRBJ1-5
d_call: TRBD1
v_call: TRBV28
clone_size: NA
cdr3_aa: CASSGITGVQPQHF
cdr3_nt: TGTGCCAGCAGTGGGATCACAGGGGTGCAGCCCCAGCATTTT

j_call: TRBJ1-5
d_call: TRBD1
v_call: TRBV10-2
clone_size: NA
cdr3_aa: CASRVGQGGQPQHF
cdr3_nt: TGCGCCAGCAGGGTGGGACAGGGAGGTCAGCCCCAGCATTTT

j_call: TRBJ2-3
d_call: TRBD2
v_call: TRBV9
clone_size: NA
cdr3_aa: CASSKSGGQGTQYF
cdr3_nt: TGTGCCAGCAGTAAAAGCGGGGGGCAGGGGACGCAGTATTTT

j_call: TRBJ1-1
d_call: NA
v_call: TRBV7-6
clone_size: NA
cdr3_aa: CASSLAYSAEAFF
cdr3_nt: TGTGCCAGCAGCTTAGCATACAGTGCCGAAGCTTTCTTT

j_call: TRBJ1-4
d_call: TRBD1
v_call: TRBV27
clone_size: NA
cdr3_aa: CASRQRTGGFEKLFF
cdr3_nt: TGTGCCAGCAGGCAAAGGACAGGGGGCTTCGAAAAACTGTTTTTT

j_call: TRBJ2-3
d_call: NA
v_call: TRBV6-1
clone_size: NA
cdr3_aa: CASSEASGGGTDTQYF
cdr3_nt: TGTGCCAGCAGTGAAGCATCAGGGGGAGGAACAGATACGCAGTATTTT

j_call: TRBJ1-4
d_call: NA
v_call: TRBV9
clone_size: NA
cdr3_aa: CASSATATNEKLFF
cdr3_nt: TGTGCCAGCAGCGCCACAGCAACTAATGAAAAACTGTTTTTT

j_call: TRBJ1-1
d_call: TRBD1
v_call: TRBV7-2
clone_size: NA
cdr3_aa: CASTPRDREKMNTEAFF
cdr3_nt: TGTGCCAGCACCCCCCGGGACAGGGAAAAAATGAACACTGAAGCTTTCTTT

j_call: TRBJ2-4
d_call: TRBD2
v_call: TRBV27
clone_size: NA
cdr3_aa: CASRGWGLAGVGGKNIQYF
cdr3_nt: TGTGCCAGCCGTGGGTGGGGACTAGCGGGAGTCGGGGGCAAAAACATTCAGTACTTC

j_call: TRBJ2-3
d_call: NA
v_call: TRBV24-1
clone_size: NA
cdr3_aa: CATRDRDTDTQYF
cdr3_nt: TGTGCCACCAGGGACCGGGACACAGATACGCAGTATTTT

j_call: TRBJ1-3
d_call: TRBD1
v_call: TRBV6-5
clone_size: NA
cdr3_aa: CASSPQGGSGNTIYF
cdr3_nt: TGTGCCAGCAGTCCCCAGGGGGGCTCTGGAAACACCATATATTTT

j_call: TRBJ1-4
d_call: NA
v_call: TRBV11-2
clone_size: NA
cdr3_aa: CASSRWDIRGEKLFF
cdr3_nt: TGTGCCAGCAGCCGGTGGGACATCCGGGGCGAAAAACTGTTTTTT

j_call: TRBJ1-5
d_call: TRBD1
v_call: TRBV19
clone_size: NA
cdr3_aa: CASSRGQGADQPQHF
cdr3_nt: TGTGCCAGTAGTAGGGGACAGGGGGCTGATCAGCCCCAGCATTTT

j_call: TRBJ1-1
d_call: TRBD1
v_call: TRBV27
clone_size: once
cdr3_aa: CASRINRGGAEAFF
cdr3_nt: TGTGCCAGCAGGATAAACAGGGGGGGCGCTGAAGCTTTCTTT

j_call: TRBJ2-5
d_call: TRBD2
v_call: TRBV3-1/TRBV3-2
clone_size: NA
cdr3_aa: CASSPGGAGGLETQYF
cdr3_nt: TGTGCCAGCAGCCCCGGTGGAGCGGGAGGGCTAGAGACCCAGTACTTC

j_call: TRBJ1-2
d_call: NA
v_call: TRBV4-2
clone_size: NA
cdr3_aa: CASSPQGRVNYGYTF
cdr3_nt: TGTGCCAGCAGCCCGCAGGGTAGGGTCAACTATGGCTACACCTTC

j_call: TRBJ1-1
d_call: NA
v_call: TRBV13
clone_size: NA
cdr3_aa: CASSLSVPGTLNTEAFF
cdr3_nt: TGTGCCAGCAGCCTCTCGGTCCCTGGGACATTGAACACTGAAGCTTTCTTT